The 31 T cell receptor beta chains below come from one sample, sequenced in a study of regulatory T cells in long-lasting Graves disease. iRepertoire HTBI primers and Arm-PCR of CDR3 regions built TCR beta libraries. TCRdb called the multiplex PCR reads again in MiXCR, with one record for every CDR3 protein. The sample comprises around 400,000 distinct CDR3 sequences, about 14% of which are singletons, and approximately 22% rests with the top ten. The sample's time point: newly diagnosed GD, antithyroid drugs for less than 3 months. With RNA extracted from PBMCs as input, the TCR library was made. The starting material was peripheral blood mononuclear cells (PBMCs), obtained at new diagnosis, from a patient treated with antithyroid drugs. The receptors derive from a female donor with Graves disease.

This clonotype was counted a few times. This chain uses TRBV5-4 with TRBJ2-1; weak D call: TRBD2 (7 bases). This CDR3 spans 15 amino acids. Between the trimmed V and J ends, which lost 4 bases and 5 bases, there was a span of 16 bases. Looked up from germline, CDR1 is SGHNT and CDR2 is YYREEE (reference sequence). For the CDR3, the DNA is TGTGCCAGCAGCGCGGGGGCGGGGGCCCACAATGAGCAGTTCTTC. Its protein is CASSAGAGAHNEQFF.

This clonotype was seen ten or more times. V is TRBV7-9 and J is TRBJ2-5, with 10 positions matching TRBD2. The J segment lost 2 bases and the V segment lost 5 bases, leaving 5 bases of the junction unmatched. Germline values: CDR1 SEHNR, CDR2 FQNEAQ (reference sequence). This CDR3 comprises 15 residues. Written as DNA, the CDR3 is TGTGCCAGCAGCGCCGGACTAGCGGAGCAAGAGACCCAGTACTTC. Protein product: CASSAGLAEQETQYF.

Comment on this clonotype: With only one base between it and a far larger clone, this is likely a read error. The chain combines TRBV6-4 with TRBJ1-2; 7 nucleotides agree with TRBD1. CDR3 length: 16 residues. With 6 bases clipped from V and 3 bases from J, the junction kept 13 bases outside the gene matches. Per the germline V gene, CDR1 is MRHNA and CDR2 is SNTAGT. CDR3 nucleotide sequence: TGTGCCAGCAGCCCTACTACCGAGACAGGGCACTATGGCTACACCTTC. Protein product: CASSPTTETGHYGYTF.

This clonotype was seen at least ten times. The V call is TRBV28, the J call TRBJ2-5; 10 bases match TRBD1. J lost 5 bases, V lost 3 bases, and 15 bases had no gene match. The CDR3 has 18 amino acids. Germline CDR1 MDHEN, CDR2 SYDVKM. The CDR3 spells CASSFRQGATTLGETQYF. The CDR3 coding sequence is TGTGCCAGCAGTTTTAGACAGGGGGCTACCACGCTCGGTGAGACCCAGTACTTC.

There are many counts of this clonotype. The chain combines TRBV20-1 with TRBJ2-7; the D gene is possibly TRBD2 (5 bases). Germline values: CDR1 DFQATT, CDR2 SNEGSKA (reference sequence). The CDR3 has 13 amino acids. V dropped 3 bases and J dropped 3 bases, with 12 bases sitting between them. CDR3 in DNA: TGCAGTGCTAGTCAAGCGGATAACTACGAGCAGTACTTC. Its protein is CSASQADNYEQYF.

This clonotype was seen repeatedly, ten times or more. This chain links TRBV6-2 or TRBV6-3 with TRBJ2-3, with 8 bases identical to TRBD2. Germline CDR1 MNHEY, CDR2 SVGEGT. Trimming took 0 bases from V and 6 from J; bases not matched to a gene: 11. The CDR3 spans 17 residues. Here the CDR3 DNA reads TGTGCCAGCAGTTACTCCTTACTAGCGGAAGGGGTGGATACGCAGTATTTT. It specifies CASSYSLLAEGVDTQYF.

This clonotype has at least ten counts. This CDR3 is CASSFIGGRRSTDTQYF. The CDR3 DNA sequence: TGTGCCAGCAGCTTTATTGGAGGGAGAAGGAGTACAGATACGCAGTATTTT. V is TRBV11-2 and J is TRBJ2-3; perhaps TRBD2 as D (6 bases). The CDR3 has 17 amino acids. The V gene's germline CDR1 is SGHAT and CDR2 FQNNGV. Trimming cost V 3 bases and J 3 bases, with 19 bases left between them.

Ten or more counts support this clonotype. The chain carries TRBV7-2 and TRBJ1-1, with D possibly being TRBD1 (5 bases). The CDR3 spans 15 residues. Trimming took 4 bases from V and 1 from J, leaving 13 bases between them. The V gene's germline CDR1 is SGHTA and CDR2 FQGNSA. The CDR3 reads CASSSTGRRNTEAFF. CDR3 in DNA: TGTGCCAGCAGCTCCACAGGTCGTAGGAACACTGAAGCTTTCTTT.

This clonotype was detected many times. V is TRBV30 and J is TRBJ1-1; D possibly corresponds to TRBD1 (6 bases). CDR1 is GTSNPN and CDR2 is SVGIG in the germline V gene (reference sequence). This CDR3 is built from 12 residues. Trimming took 6 bases from V and 6 from J, leaving 14 bases between them. The CDR3 loop is CACEGVIAEAFF. For the CDR3, the DNA is TGTGCCTGCGAGGGGGTTATCGCTGAAGCTTTCTTT.

This clonotype was picked up one time. The V call is TRBV19, the J call TRBJ2-1; D is possibly TRBD2 (5 bases). The CDR3 is made up of 14 amino acids. CDR1 is LNHDA, CDR2 SQIVND, per germline (reference sequence). V lost 1 base, J lost 4 bases, and 8 bases lay in between. CDR3 DNA sequence: TGTGCCAGTAGTATAGCACCGGGGTACAATGAGCAGTTCTTC. It yields the protein CASSIAPGYNEQFF.

This clonotype showed up many times. The J gene is TRBJ1-1, the V gene TRBV28, with a weak D call TRBD1 (5 bases). The CDR3 sequence is 12 residues long. Trimming pared 0 bases from V and 11 bases from J, leaving 10 bases between. Germline values: CDR1 MDHEN, CDR2 SYDVKM. CDR3 in DNA: TGTGCCAGCAGTTTATGGGGGACTCGGGCTTTCTTT. Protein product: CASSLWGTRAFF.

The table lists this clonotype with many counts. The chain couples TRBV6-5 to TRBJ1-1; D might be TRBD1 (5 bases). Germline V gene lookup returns CDR1 MNHEY and CDR2 SVGAGI. V lost 2 bases, J lost 0 bases, and 10 bases lay in between. The length of the CDR3 is 15 residues. CDR3 coding DNA: TGTGCCAGCAGTTACCAGCCAGGGCTGAACACTGAAGCTTTCTTT. Protein sequence: CASSYQPGLNTEAFF.

This clonotype appeared a few times. Since a much larger clone is just one base distant, this may be a read error. The chain recombines TRBV7-2 with TRBJ2-1, with D possibly called TRBD1 or TRBD2 (5 bases each). The CDR3 extends over 16 amino acids. The V gene's germline CDR1 is SGHTA and CDR2 FQGNSA. The CDR3 DNA sequence: TGTGCCAACAGCTTAGAGGGTCCAGGGCCCTACAATGAGCAGTTCTTC. Translated: CANSLEGPGPYNEQFF.

This clonotype was seen at least ten times. CDR3 protein: CASSFLGGGRTYEQYF. The CDR3 DNA follows: TGTGCCAGCAGTTTCTTAGGGGGCGGGAGGACCTACGAGCAGTACTTC. V usage is TRBV28 and J usage is TRBJ2-7; D is perhaps TRBD2 (8 bases). Trimming cost V 3 bases and J 2 bases, with 17 bases left between them. Germline lookup yields CDR1 MDHEN and CDR2 SYDVKM. The CDR3 extends over 16 amino acids.

This chain uses TRBV9 with TRBJ1-3; D unresolved. The V gene lost 1 base and the J gene lost 3 bases, with 8 bases spanning the gap. The germline V gene encodes CDR1 SGDLS and CDR2 YYNGEE. The CDR3 is 14 residues long. The CDR3 region has the DNA TGTGCCAGCAGCGTAACGGAAAATGGAAACACCATATATTTT. Its protein is CASSVTENGNTIYF.

This chain links TRBV29-1 with TRBJ2-7; D tentatively fits TRBD1 or TRBD2 (5 bases each). V gave up 6 bases and J gave up 0 bases, with 15 bases separating them. CDR1 SQVTM and CDR2 ANQGSEA come from the germline V gene. The CDR3 is 14 residues long. CDR3 amino acids: CSVRTGTSSYEQYF. The CDR3 DNA reads as TGCAGCGTCCGAACGGGGACCAGCTCCTACGAGCAGTACTTC.

The V call is TRBV13, the J call TRBJ2-7; D gene ambiguous. Deletions cut 3 bases from V and 6 bases from J, with 9 bases between. This CDR3 comprises 12 residues. In germline, CDR1 is PRHDT, CDR2 FYEKMQ (reference sequence). CDR3 in DNA: TGTGCCAGCAGCTTTATAGTGGGCGAGCAGTACTTC. It encodes CASSFIVGEQYF. The variable domain in full, completed from reference TRBV13 and TRBJ2-7, reads AAGVIQSPRHLIKEKRETATLKCYPIPRHDTVYWYQQGPGQDPQFLISFYEKMQSDKGSIPDRFSAQQFSDYHSELNMSSLELGDSALYFCASSFIVGEQYFGPGTRLTVT.

In this sample, this clonotype turned up many times. The chain carries TRBV7-8 and TRBJ1-3, with D perhaps matching TRBD1 (5 bases). CDR1 is SGHVS, CDR2 FQNEAQ, per germline. V was trimmed by 2 bases and J by 0 bases, leaving 11 bases between them. The CDR3 has 16 residues. This CDR3 reads CASSLRQPASGNTIYF. The CDR3 DNA sequence: TGTGCCAGCAGCTTAAGACAGCCCGCCTCTGGAAACACCATATATTTT.

This clonotype was found many times. The J gene is TRBJ2-7, the V gene TRBV12-3 or TRBV12-4; D not resolved. The CDR3 is made up of 16 amino acids. V lost 0 bases, J lost 0 bases, and 12 bases lay in between. This chain's CDR3 is CASSLALDSSSYEQYF. The CDR3 coding sequence is TGTGCCAGCAGTTTAGCGCTTGACTCCAGCTCCTACGAGCAGTACTTC.

V gene TRBV12-5 combines with J gene TRBJ1-5; 8 bases match TRBD1. The length of the CDR3 is 17 residues. V lost 0 bases to trimming and J lost 7 bases; unmatched junction nucleotides: 11. The germline gives CDR1 LGHNT, CDR2 FRNRAP. The CDR3 nucleotides read TGTGCTAGTGGTTTGGTAGTAGGCAGGGGGCTTCAACAGCCCCAGCATTTT. Protein product: CASGLVVGRGLQQPQHF.

This clonotype was observed a handful of times. CDR3 region: CASSPDRNFGANVLTF. The CDR3, as DNA: TGTGCCAGCAGCCCGGACAGGAACTTTGGGGCCAACGTCCTGACTTTC. The chain is built from TRBV5-4 and TRBJ2-6; 7 bases are shared with TRBD1. After removal of 4 bases from V and 3 bases from J, the junction contained 7 bases not matched to a gene. Germline V gene lookup returns CDR1 SGHNT and CDR2 YYREEE (reference sequence). CDR3 length: 16 residues.

This clonotype has a handful of counts. The chain has TRBV20-1 and TRBJ2-2; D is uncertain. The germline V gene has CDR1 DFQATT and CDR2 SNEGSKA (reference sequence). The V end was cut by 3 bases, the J end by 6 bases, with 5 bases between. The CDR3 length is 11 residues. Here the CDR3 DNA reads TGCAGTGCTAGCGGTTCCGGGGAGCTGTTTTTT. It encodes CSASGSGELFF.

This clonotype was found many times. The chain joins TRBV7-9 to TRBJ1-1; D gene uncertain. The CDR3 is 12 residues long. The V end lost 4 bases, the J end lost 5 bases, and 8 bases lay between the germline ends. Germline V CDR1 and CDR2: SEHNR, FQNEAQ (reference sequence). The CDR3 protein is CASSYKGTEAFF. CDR3 DNA: TGTGCCAGCAGCTACAAGGGAACTGAAGCTTTCTTT. The entire variable domain, with the rest obtained from reference TRBV7-9 and TRBJ1-1, is as follows: DTGVSQNPRHKITKRGQNVTFRCDPISEHNRLYWYRQTLGQGPEFLTYFQNEAQLEKSRLLSDRFSAERPKGSFSTLEIQRTEQGDSAMYLCASSYKGTEAFFGQGTRLTVV.

CDR3 bases: TGTGCCAGCAGCTTAAGAGGAGCGGGAGGGTCCTACGAGCAGTACTTC. It specifies CASSLRGAGGSYEQYF. The chain carries TRBV7-8 and TRBJ2-7, with 10 bases fitting TRBD2. The length of the CDR3 is 16 residues. After removal of 2 bases from V and 1 base from J, the junction contained 5 bases not matched to a gene. Germline V gene data show CDR1 as SGHVS and CDR2 as FQNEAQ.

This clonotype was recorded many times. The chain couples TRBV24-1 to TRBJ2-3; a possible D gene is TRBD1 (6 bases). In germline, CDR1 is KGHDR, CDR2 SFDVKD. The CDR3 is 13 residues long. The V gene lost 1 base and the J gene lost 8 bases, with 9 bases spanning the gap. The CDR3 sequence is CATSDFQGSTQYF. In DNA, the CDR3 is TGTGCCACCAGTGATTTTCAGGGGTCTACGCAGTATTTT.

V is TRBV10-3 and J is TRBJ1-1; a possible D gene is TRBD1 (6 bases). The ends were cut back, 7 bases at V and 0 bases at J, with 12 bases in the middle. Looked up from germline, CDR1 is ENHRY and CDR2 is SYGVKD. This CDR3 comprises 14 residues. The CDR3, as DNA: TGTGCCATCACCCCAACAGGGATGAACACTGAAGCTTTCTTT. Encoded protein: CAITPTGMNTEAFF.

The chain has TRBV25-1 and TRBJ1-5; the D gene is possibly TRBD1 (6 bases). The CDR3 covers 13 residues. The germline V gene encodes CDR1 MGHDK and CDR2 SYGVNS. V was cut by 6 bases and J by 3 bases, with 9 bases left in between. CDR3 bases: TGTGCCAGCAGGGGGGACACCAATCAGCCCCAGCATTTT. This encodes CASRGDTNQPQHF.

This clonotype was observed at least ten times. The chain is built from TRBV4-3 and TRBJ2-3; a possible D gene is TRBD1 (5 bases). The CDR3 totals 14 residues. Germline V gene sequence: CDR1 LGHNA, CDR2 YSLEER. Between the trimmed V and J ends, which lost 4 bases and 1 base, there was a span of 9 bases. The CDR3 DNA reads TGCGCCAGCAGCCGCGGACATCGCACAGATACGCAGTATTTT. Translating gives CASSRGHRTDTQYF.

This clonotype came up many times. The gene calls are TRBV15 and TRBJ2-3; D is possibly TRBD1 or TRBD2 (5 bases each). V gave up 0 bases and J gave up 3 bases, with 16 bases separating them. Per the germline V gene, CDR1 is LNHNV and CDR2 is YYDKDF (reference sequence). The CDR3 spans 17 residues. The CDR3 loop reads CATSRDRVGTATDTQYF. The DNA for the CDR3 is TGTGCCACCAGCAGAGATCGAGTCGGGACGGCGACAGATACGCAGTATTTT.

The sample holds many counts of this clonotype. The chain recombines TRBV10-3 with TRBJ1-4; 7 nucleotides line up with TRBD1. J lost 6 bases, V lost 5 bases, and 9 bases had no gene match. The CDR3 extends over 15 amino acids. The V gene's germline CDR1 is ENHRY and CDR2 SYGVKD. The CDR3 DNA reads TGTGCCATCAGTAATGCTGACAGGGTTTATGAAAAACTGTTTTTT. It is translated as CAISNADRVYEKLFF.

This clonotype was recorded a few times. The chain couples TRBV12-5 to TRBJ2-3, with D possibly being TRBD1 or TRBD2 (5 bases each). V lost 2 bases and J lost 0, with 21 bases in between. The CDR3 spans 19 residues. The germline gives CDR1 LGHNT, CDR2 FRNRAP. CDR3: CASGLISIRGAGSTDTQYF. CDR3 bases: TGTGCTAGTGGTTTGATTTCGATACGAGGGGCGGGTAGCACAGATACGCAGTATTTT.